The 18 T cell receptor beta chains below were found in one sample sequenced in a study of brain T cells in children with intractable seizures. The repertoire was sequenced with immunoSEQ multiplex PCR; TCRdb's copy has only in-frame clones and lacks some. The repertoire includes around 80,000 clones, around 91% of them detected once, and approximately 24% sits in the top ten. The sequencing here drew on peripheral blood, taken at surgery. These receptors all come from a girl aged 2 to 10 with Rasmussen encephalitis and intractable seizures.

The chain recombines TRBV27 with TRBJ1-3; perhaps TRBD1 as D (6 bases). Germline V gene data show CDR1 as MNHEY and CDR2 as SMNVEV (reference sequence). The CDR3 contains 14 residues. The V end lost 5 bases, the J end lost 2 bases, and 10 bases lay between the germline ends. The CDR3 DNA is TGTGCCAGCAGTCCACAGGGAACTGGAAACACCATATATTTT. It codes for CASSPQGTGNTIYF.

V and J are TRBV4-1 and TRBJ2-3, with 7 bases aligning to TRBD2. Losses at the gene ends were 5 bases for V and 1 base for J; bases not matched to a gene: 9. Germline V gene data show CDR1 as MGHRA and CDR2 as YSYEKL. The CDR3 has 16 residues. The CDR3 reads CASSSPGLAGTDTQYF. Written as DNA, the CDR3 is TGCGCCAGCAGCTCCCCGGGCCTAGCGGGCACAGATACGCAGTATTTT.

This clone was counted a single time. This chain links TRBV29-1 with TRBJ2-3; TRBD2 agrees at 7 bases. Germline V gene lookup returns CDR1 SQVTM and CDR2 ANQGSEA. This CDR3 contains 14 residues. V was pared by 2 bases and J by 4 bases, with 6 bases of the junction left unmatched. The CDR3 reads CSVERGLGADTQYF. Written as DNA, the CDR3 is TGCAGCGTTGAACGAGGACTAGGGGCAGATACGCAGTATTTT.

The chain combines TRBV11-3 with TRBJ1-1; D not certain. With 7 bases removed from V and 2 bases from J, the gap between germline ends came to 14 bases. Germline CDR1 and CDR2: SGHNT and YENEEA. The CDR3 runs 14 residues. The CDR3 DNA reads TGTGCCAGCACCCACGGTGGCCTAAACACTGAAGCTTTCTTT. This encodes CASTHGGLNTEAFF.

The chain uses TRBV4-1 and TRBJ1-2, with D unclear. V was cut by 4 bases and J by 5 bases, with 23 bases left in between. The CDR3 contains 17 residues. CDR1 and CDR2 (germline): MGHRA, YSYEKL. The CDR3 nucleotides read TGCGCCAGCAGCCCCAAACCGATCGCAGCCGCTTCTTATGGCTACACCTTC. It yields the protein CASSPKPIAAASYGYTF.

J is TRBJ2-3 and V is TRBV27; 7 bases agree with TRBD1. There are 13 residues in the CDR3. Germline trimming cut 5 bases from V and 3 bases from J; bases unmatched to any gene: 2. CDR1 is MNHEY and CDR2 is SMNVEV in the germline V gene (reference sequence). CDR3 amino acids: CASSPQGTDTQYF. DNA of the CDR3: TGTGCCAGCAGTCCACAGGGGACAGATACGCAGTATTTT.

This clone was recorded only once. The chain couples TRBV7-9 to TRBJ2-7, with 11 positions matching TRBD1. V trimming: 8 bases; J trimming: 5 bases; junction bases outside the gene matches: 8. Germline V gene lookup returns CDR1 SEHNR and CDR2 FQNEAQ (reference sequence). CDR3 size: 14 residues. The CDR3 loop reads CASATDRGRNEQYF. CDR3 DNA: TGTGCCAGCGCGACGGACAGGGGGCGGAACGAGCAGTACTTC. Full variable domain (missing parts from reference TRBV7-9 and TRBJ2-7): DTGVSQNPRHKITKRGQNVTFRCDPISEHNRLYWYRQTLGQGPEFLTYFQNEAQLEKSRLLSDRFSAERPKGSFSTLEIQRTEQGDSAMYLCASATDRGRNEQYFGPGTRLTVT.

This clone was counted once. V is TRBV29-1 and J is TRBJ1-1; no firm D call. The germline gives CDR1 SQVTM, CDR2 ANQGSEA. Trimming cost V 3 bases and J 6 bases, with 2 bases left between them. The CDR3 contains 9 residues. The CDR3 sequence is CSVDSEAFF. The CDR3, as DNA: TGCAGCGTTGACTCTGAAGCTTTCTTT.

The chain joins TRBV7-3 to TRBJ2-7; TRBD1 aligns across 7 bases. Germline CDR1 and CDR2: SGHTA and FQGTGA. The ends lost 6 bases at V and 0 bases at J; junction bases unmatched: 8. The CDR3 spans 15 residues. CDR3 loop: CASSKDRASSYEQYF. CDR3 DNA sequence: TGTGCCAGCAGTAAAGACAGGGCGTCCTCCTACGAGCAGTACTTC.

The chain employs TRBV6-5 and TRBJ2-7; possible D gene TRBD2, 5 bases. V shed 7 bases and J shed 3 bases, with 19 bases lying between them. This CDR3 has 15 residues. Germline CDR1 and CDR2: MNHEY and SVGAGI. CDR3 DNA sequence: TGTGCCAGCAACCCCGGAGGATTTTCGGGCTACGAGCAGTACTTC. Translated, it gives CASNPGGFSGYEQYF.

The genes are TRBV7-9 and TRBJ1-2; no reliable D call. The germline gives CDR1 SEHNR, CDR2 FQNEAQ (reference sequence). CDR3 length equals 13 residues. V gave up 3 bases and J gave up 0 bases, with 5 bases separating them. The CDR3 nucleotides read TGTGCCAGCAGCTTTAGGGCTAACTATGGCTACACCTTC. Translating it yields CASSFRANYGYTF.

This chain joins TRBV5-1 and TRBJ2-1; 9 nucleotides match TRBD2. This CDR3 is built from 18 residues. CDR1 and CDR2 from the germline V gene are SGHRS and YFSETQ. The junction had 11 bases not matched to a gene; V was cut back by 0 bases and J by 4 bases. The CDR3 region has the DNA TGCGCCAGCAGCTTGGTTGTTAGCGGGAGATCCCTTTACAATGAGCAGTTCTTC. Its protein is CASSLVVSGRSLYNEQFF.

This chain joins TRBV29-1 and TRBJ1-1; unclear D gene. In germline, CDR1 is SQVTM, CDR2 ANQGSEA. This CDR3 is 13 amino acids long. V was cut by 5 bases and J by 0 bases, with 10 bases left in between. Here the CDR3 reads CSVHGVLNTEAFF. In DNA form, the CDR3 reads TGCAGCGTTCATGGGGTTTTGAACACTGAAGCTTTCTTT.

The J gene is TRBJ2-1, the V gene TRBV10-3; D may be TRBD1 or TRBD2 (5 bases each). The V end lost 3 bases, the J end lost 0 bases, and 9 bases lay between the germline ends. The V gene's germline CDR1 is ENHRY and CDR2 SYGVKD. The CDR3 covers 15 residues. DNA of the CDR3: TGTGCCATCAGTGAAGGGACCAACTCCTACAATGAGCAGTTCTTC. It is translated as CAISEGTNSYNEQFF.

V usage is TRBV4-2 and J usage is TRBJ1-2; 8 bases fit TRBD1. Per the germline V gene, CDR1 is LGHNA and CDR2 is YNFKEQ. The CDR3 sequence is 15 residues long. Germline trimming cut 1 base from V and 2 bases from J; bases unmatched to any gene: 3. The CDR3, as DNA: TGTGCCAGCAGCCAAGTTGGACAGGGAAACTATGGCTACACCTTC. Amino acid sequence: CASSQVGQGNYGYTF.

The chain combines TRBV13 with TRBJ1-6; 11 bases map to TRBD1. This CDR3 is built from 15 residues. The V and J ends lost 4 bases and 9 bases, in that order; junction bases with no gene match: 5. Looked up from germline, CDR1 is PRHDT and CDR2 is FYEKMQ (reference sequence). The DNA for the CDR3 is TGTGCCAGCAGCTCTCGGACAGGGGGCAGTTCACCCCTCCACTTT. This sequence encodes CASSSRTGGSSPLHF.

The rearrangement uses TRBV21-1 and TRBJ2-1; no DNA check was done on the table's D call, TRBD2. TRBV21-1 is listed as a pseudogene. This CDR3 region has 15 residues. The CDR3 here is CASRKGRGSYNEQFF. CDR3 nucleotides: TGTGCCAGCAGAAAAGGGAGGGGCTCCTACAATGAGCAGTTCTTC.

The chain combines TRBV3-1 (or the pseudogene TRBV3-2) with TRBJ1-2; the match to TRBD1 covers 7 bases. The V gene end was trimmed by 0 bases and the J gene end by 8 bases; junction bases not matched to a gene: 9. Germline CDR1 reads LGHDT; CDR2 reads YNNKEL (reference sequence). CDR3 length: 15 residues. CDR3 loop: CASSQDSGGGGGYTF. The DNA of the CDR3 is TGTGCCAGCAGCCAAGATTCAGGGGGGGGCGGCGGCTACACCTTC.